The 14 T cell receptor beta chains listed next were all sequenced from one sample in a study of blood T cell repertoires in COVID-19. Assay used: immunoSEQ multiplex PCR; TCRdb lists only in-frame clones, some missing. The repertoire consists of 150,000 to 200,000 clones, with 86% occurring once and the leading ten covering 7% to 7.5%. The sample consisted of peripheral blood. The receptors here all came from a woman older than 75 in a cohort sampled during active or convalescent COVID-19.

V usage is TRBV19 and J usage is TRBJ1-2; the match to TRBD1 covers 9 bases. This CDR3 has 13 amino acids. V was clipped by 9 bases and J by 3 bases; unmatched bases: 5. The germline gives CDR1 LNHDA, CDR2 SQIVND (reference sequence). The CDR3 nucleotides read TGTGCCAGCGGGGGACAGGGCTACTATGGCTACACCTTC. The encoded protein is CASGGQGYYGYTF.

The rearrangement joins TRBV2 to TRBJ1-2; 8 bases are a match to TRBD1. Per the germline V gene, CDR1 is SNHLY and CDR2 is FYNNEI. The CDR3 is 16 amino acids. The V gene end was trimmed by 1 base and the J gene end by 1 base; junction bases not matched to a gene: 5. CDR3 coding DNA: TGTGCCAGCAGTGAAGAGGACAGGGTCCTTAACTATGGCTACACCTTC. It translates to CASSEEDRVLNYGYTF.

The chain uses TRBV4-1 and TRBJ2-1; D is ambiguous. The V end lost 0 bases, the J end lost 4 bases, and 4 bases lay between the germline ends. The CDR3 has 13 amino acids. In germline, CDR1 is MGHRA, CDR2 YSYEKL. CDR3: CASSQDLYNEQFF. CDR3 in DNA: TGCGCCAGCAGCCAAGACCTTTACAATGAGCAGTTCTTC.

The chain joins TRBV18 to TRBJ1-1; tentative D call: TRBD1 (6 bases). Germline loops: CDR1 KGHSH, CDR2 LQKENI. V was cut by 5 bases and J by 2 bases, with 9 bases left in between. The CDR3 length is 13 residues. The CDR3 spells CASSRTANTEAFF. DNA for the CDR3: TGTGCCAGCTCAAGGACAGCTAACACTGAAGCTTTCTTT.

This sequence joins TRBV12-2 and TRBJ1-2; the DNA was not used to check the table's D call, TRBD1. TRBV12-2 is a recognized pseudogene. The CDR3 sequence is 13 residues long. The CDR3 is CASRSTGGYGYTF. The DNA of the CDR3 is TGTGCAAGTCGCTCAACAGGGGGCTATGGCTACACCTTC.

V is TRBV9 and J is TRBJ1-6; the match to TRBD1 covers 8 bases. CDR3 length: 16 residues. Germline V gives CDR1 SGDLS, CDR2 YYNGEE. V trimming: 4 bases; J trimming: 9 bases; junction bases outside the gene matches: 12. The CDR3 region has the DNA TGTGCCAGCAGCTCGACACCCAGGGGGCTGGGTTCACCCCTCCACTTT. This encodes CASSSTPRGLGSPLHF.

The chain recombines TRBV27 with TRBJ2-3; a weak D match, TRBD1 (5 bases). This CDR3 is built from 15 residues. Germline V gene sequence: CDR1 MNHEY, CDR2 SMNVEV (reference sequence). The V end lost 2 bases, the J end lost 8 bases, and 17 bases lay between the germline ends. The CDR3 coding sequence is TGTGCCAGCAGTTTAAGGGGAAATCAAGTAGGTACGCAGTATTTT. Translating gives CASSLRGNQVGTQYF.

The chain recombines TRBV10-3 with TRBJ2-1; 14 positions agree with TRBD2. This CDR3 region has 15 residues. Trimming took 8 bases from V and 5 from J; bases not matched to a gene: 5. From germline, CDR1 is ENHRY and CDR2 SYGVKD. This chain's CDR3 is CAIFGGLAGDNEQFF. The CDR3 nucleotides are TGTGCCATCTTCGGGGGACTAGCGGGAGACAATGAGCAGTTCTTC.

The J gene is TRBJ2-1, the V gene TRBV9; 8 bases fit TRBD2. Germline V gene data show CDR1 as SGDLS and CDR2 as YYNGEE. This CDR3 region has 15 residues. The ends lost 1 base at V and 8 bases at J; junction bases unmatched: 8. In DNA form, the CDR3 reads TGTGCCAGCAGCGTACCCGCCGGGGGGGGGCATGAGCAGTTCTTC. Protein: CASSVPAGGGHEQFF.

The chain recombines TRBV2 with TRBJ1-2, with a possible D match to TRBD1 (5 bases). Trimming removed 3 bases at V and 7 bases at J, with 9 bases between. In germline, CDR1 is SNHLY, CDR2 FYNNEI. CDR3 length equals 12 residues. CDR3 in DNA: TGTGCCAGCAGTGAGCAGGGTTTTGGCTACACCTTC. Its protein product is CASSEQGFGYTF.

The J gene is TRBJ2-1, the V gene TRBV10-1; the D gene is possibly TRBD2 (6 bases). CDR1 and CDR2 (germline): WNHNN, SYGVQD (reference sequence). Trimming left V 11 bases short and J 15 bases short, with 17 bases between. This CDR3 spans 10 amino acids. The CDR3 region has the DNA TGCGCCCGGGTAAGGACTAAGGGGTTCTTC. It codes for CARVRTKGFF.

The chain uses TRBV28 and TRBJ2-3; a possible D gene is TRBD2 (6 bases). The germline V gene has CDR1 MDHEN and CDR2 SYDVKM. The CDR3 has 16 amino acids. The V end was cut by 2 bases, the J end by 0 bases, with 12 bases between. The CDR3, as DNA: TGTGCCAGCAGTTTAAGGATTAGCGGAAGCACAGATACGCAGTATTTT. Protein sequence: CASSLRISGSTDTQYF.

CDR3 sequence (DNA): TGTGCCATCAGTGACGGTCTAGTGGGTTACGAGCAGTACTTC. Amino acid sequence: CAISDGLVGYEQYF. The V gene is TRBV10-3, the J gene TRBJ2-7; D ambiguous. The germline CDR1 and CDR2 sequences are ENHRY and SYGVKD. The CDR3 sequence is 14 residues long. Trimming pared 3 bases from V and 4 bases from J, leaving 13 bases between.

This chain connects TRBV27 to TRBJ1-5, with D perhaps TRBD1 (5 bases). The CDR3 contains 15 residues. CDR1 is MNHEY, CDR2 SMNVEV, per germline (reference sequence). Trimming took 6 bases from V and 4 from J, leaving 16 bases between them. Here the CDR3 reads CASSPLLTENQPQHF. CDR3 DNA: TGTGCCAGCAGCCCTCTGTTGACAGAAAATCAGCCCCAGCATTTT.